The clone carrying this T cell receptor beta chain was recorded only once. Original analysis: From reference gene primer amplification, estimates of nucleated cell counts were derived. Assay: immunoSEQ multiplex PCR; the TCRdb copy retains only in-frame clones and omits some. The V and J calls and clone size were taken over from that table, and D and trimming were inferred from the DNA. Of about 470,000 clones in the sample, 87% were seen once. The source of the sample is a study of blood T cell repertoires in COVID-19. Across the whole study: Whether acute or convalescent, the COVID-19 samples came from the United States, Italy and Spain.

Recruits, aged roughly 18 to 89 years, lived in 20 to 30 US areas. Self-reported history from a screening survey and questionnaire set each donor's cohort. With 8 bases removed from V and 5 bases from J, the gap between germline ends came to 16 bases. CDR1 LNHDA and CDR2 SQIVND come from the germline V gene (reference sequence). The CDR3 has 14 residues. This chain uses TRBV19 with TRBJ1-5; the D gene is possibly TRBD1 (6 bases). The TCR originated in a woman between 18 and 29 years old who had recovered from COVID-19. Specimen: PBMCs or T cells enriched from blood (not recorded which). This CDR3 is CASGGRGSDQPQHF. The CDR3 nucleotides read TGTGCCAGTGGGGGCAGGGGATCGGATCAGCCCCAGCATTTT.